The clone carrying this T cell receptor beta chain was counted between two and nine times. This CDR3 comprises 13 residues. The V gene lost 6 bases and the J gene lost 0 bases, with 9 bases spanning the gap. Germline loops: CDR1 MNHEY, CDR2 SVGEGT. TCRdb processed the 5' RACE reads anew with MiXCR; each CDR3 protein has one entry. The sample contains 50,000 to 75,000 distinct CDR3 sequences, approximately 23% of which appear only once. This clonotype originated in a female donor with breast cancer. Input material: memory CD4+ T cells sorted from a lymph node. Indicated subset: memory CD4+ T cells, CD4+CD45RO+CD25-. The V call is TRBV6-2 or TRBV6-3, the J call TRBJ2-7; no clear D. The CDR3 nucleotides are TGTGCCAGCAGCTCCCCCAACTCCTACGAGCAGTACTTC. Residues: CASSSPNSYEQYF.